These 14 T cell receptor beta chains originate from one sample sequenced in a study of blood T cell repertoires in COVID-19. Some clones are missing from TCRdb's copy, which holds only in-frame ones; the method was immunoSEQ multiplex PCR. The sample lists some 290,000 clones, 85% to 90% occurring once. Sequencing was done on a sample of peripheral blood. The source is a woman in her thirties with COVID-19, enrolled during active disease.

The gene calls are TRBV28 and TRBJ1-1, with a tentative D call TRBD1 (6 bases). Trimming removed 5 bases from V and 1 base from J, with 8 bases in between. CDR1 MDHEN and CDR2 SYDVKM come from the germline V gene. This CDR3 region has 13 residues. The CDR3 sequence is CASSEGGNTEAFF. In nucleotides, the CDR3 is TGTGCCAGCAGTGAAGGGGGGAACACTGAAGCTTTCTTT. Using reference TRBV28 and TRBJ1-1 for the parts outside the CDR3, the full variable domain is DVKVTQSSRYLVKRTGEKVFLECVQDMDHENMFWYRQDPGLGLRLIYFSYDVKMKEKGDIPEGYSVSREKKERFSLILESASTNQTSMYLCASSEGGNTEAFFGQGTRLTVV.

V and J are TRBV12-3 or TRBV12-4 and TRBJ1-1; D unresolved. V was pared by 4 bases and J by 5 bases, with 11 bases between. There are 13 residues in the CDR3. DNA of the CDR3: TGTGCCAGCAGTTCCACCCGACAAACTGAAGCTTTCTTT. This codes for CASSSTRQTEAFF.

The V call is TRBV6-5, the J call TRBJ1-3; tentative D call: TRBD1 (5 bases). The CDR3 is 14 residues long. Germline V gene sequence: CDR1 MNHEY, CDR2 SVGAGI. The ends were cut back, 6 bases at V and 4 bases at J, with 13 bases in the middle. CDR3 sequence reads: CASRRTLEGNTIYF. CDR3 bases: TGTGCCAGCAGGAGGACACTTGAGGGAAACACCATATATTTT.

This sequence joins TRBV11-2 and TRBJ1-1, with D tentatively TRBD1 (6 bases). Between the trimmed V and J ends, which lost 3 bases and 1 base, there was a span of 15 bases. This CDR3 contains 16 residues. Looked up from germline, CDR1 is SGHAT and CDR2 is FQNNGV. CDR3 coding DNA: TGTGCCAGCAGCTTGGGGATTCAGGGGACGAACACTGAAGCTTTCTTT. This encodes CASSLGIQGTNTEAFF.

This rearrangement joins TRBV29-1 to TRBJ2-7; TRBD2 matches 7 bases. J was trimmed by 0 bases and V by 4 bases; bases with no gene match: 9. Germline V lookup: CDR1 SQVTM, CDR2 ANQGSEA. This CDR3 comprises 15 residues. The DNA for the CDR3 is TGCAGCGTTGGTTTTGGGGGGGGAGGCTCCTACGAGCAGTACTTC. It encodes CSVGFGGGGSYEQYF.

The chain links TRBV10-3 to TRBJ1-1; no definite D call. V was clipped by 2 bases and J by 3 bases, with 7 bases between them. This CDR3 spans 13 amino acids. The germline CDR1 and CDR2 sequences are ENHRY and SYGVKD. CDR3 DNA: TGTGCCATCAGTGAGGGAGGGCACACTGAAGCTTTCTTT. It is translated as CAISEGGHTEAFF.

The V call is TRBV28, the J call TRBJ2-5, with 14 nucleotides matching TRBD2. This CDR3 has 18 amino acids. From germline, CDR1 is MDHEN and CDR2 SYDVKM. After removal of 9 bases from V and 2 bases from J, the junction contained 14 bases not matched to a gene. CDR3 nucleotide sequence: TGTGCCAGGCAGGGGACTAGCGGGAGAGGGTACCTACAAGAGACCCAGTACTTC. Protein product: CARQGTSGRGYLQETQYF.

V usage is TRBV7-9 and J usage is TRBJ1-5; D is perhaps TRBD1 (6 bases). The CDR3 sequence is 19 residues long. V lost 1 base, J lost 1 base, and 20 bases lay in between. Germline values: CDR1 SEHNR, CDR2 FQNEAQ (reference sequence). CDR3 DNA sequence: TGTGCCAGCAGCTTAGGGGGATCTCCGGACACAGGGAGCAATCAGCCCCAGCATTTT. Residues: CASSLGGSPDTGSNQPQHF.

The V and J genes are TRBV3-1 (or the pseudogene TRBV3-2) and TRBJ2-1, with no clear D. The CDR3 runs 14 residues. Deletions cut 4 bases from V and 1 base from J, with 8 bases between. Germline CDR1 and CDR2: LGHDT and YNNKEL (reference sequence). CDR3 bases: TGTGCCAGCAGCCTGTCTAGTTCCTACAATGAGCAGTTCTTC. It translates to CASSLSSSYNEQFF.

The chain has TRBV29-1 and TRBJ1-1; 10 bases are a match to TRBD1. Trimming took 6 bases from V and 4 from J; bases not matched to a gene: 5. The CDR3 extends over 13 amino acids. CDR1 is SQVTM and CDR2 is ANQGSEA in the germline V gene. The CDR3 coding sequence is TGCAGCGTGACAGGGGGCGCGGGCACTGAAGCTTTCTTT. Amino acid sequence: CSVTGGAGTEAFF.

The chain links TRBV27 to TRBJ2-3; 7 nucleotides match TRBD1. After removal of 8 bases from V and 5 bases from J, the junction contained 7 bases not matched to a gene. The length of the CDR3 is 13 residues. Germline CDR1 and CDR2: MNHEY and SMNVEV (reference sequence). The CDR3 nucleotides are TGTGCCAGCGGACAGGTTAGGCGAGATACGCAGTATTTT. This gives the protein CASGQVRRDTQYF.

The sample holds one count of this clone. The rearrangement joins TRBV27 to TRBJ1-6; 9 nucleotides line up with TRBD1. The CDR3 covers 15 residues. CDR1 is MNHEY and CDR2 is SMNVEV in the germline V gene (reference sequence). J lost 10 bases, V lost 5 bases, and 9 bases had no gene match. The CDR3 here is CASSPGQGGWSPLHF. In DNA form, the CDR3 reads TGTGCCAGCAGTCCGGGACAGGGAGGATGGTCACCCCTCCACTTT.

The chain uses TRBV9 and TRBJ2-1; possibly TRBD1 for D (5 bases). CDR1 is SGDLS, CDR2 YYNGEE, per germline. The CDR3 extends over 15 amino acids. V lost 0 bases and J 9 bases, leaving 16 bases between the germline ends. The CDR3 region has the DNA TGTGCCAGCAGCGTAGAATGGGGCGCGTGGGGTGAGCAGTTCTTC. Amino acid sequence: CASSVEWGAWGEQFF.

The gene calls are TRBV3-1 (or the pseudogene TRBV3-2) and TRBJ1-1; D unresolved. CDR3 size: 12 residues. Germline CDR1 LGHDT, CDR2 YNNKEL (reference sequence). Trimming pared 1 base from V and 6 bases from J, leaving 6 bases between. The CDR3 sequence is CASSQVGAEAFF. In DNA, the CDR3 is TGTGCCAGCAGCCAAGTGGGCGCTGAAGCTTTCTTT.